This T cell receptor (beta chain) is from a study of shared clonotypes between healthy human individuals. CD8 cells classed as naive were CD45RO-negative and positively selected for CCR7, excluding terminally differentiated effector memory CD45RA+ cells. Clones were sequenced by immunoSEQ multiplex PCR, and TCRdb holds only the in-frame ones, with some missing. The sample has about 2.1 million clones, 90% to 95% seen once. This CDR3 has 16 residues. V shed 3 bases and J shed 0 bases, with 11 bases lying between them. Germline CDR1 SEHNR, CDR2 FQNEAQ (reference sequence). Broader study findings: Clonotype sharing across donors was expected to vary with sequencing depth.

On this clone: Its target is not known.

The sequenced material came from naive CD8+ T cells from PBMCs. J is TRBJ1-4 and V is TRBV7-9; tentatively, D is TRBD1 (6 bases). The receptor was isolated from a man aged 18 to 30 in good health. Some clones in this sample may be carry-over from other donors' samples. CDR3 in amino acids: CASSLSRQATNEKLFF. The CDR3 DNA sequence: TGTGCCAGCAGCTTGTCTAGACAGGCAACTAATGAAAAACTGTTTTTT.